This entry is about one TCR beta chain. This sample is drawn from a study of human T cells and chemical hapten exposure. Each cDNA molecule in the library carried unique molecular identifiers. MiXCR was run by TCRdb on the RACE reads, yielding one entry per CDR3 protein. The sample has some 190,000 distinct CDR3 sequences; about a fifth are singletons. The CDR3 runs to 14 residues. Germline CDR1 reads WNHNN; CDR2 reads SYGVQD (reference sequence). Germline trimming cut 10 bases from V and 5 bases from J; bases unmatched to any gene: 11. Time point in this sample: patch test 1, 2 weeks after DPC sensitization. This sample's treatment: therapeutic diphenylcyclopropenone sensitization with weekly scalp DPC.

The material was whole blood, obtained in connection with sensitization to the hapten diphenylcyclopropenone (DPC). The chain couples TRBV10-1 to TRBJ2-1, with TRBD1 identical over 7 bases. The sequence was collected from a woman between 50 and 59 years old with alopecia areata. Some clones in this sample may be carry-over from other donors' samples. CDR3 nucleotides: TGCGCCACGAAGGGACAGAAAGAGAACAATGAGCAGTTCTTC. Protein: CATKGQKENNEQFF.